One sample yielded the 11 T cell receptor beta chains listed below, sequenced in a study of blood T cell repertoires in COVID-19. Some clones are missing from TCRdb's copy, which holds only in-frame ones; the method was immunoSEQ multiplex PCR. The sample lists roughly 84,000 clones, just under 85% occurring once. The source material was peripheral blood. The receptors originated from an elderly man with active or convalescent COVID-19.

V usage is TRBV6-4 and J usage is TRBJ2-3, with 7 bases fitting TRBD2. CDR1 and CDR2 (germline): MRHNA, SNTAGT. V lost 3 bases and J lost 0; bases outside the gene matches: 6. This CDR3 is built from 16 residues. CDR3 protein: CASSETSGASTDTQYF. The CDR3 bases are TGTGCCAGCAGTGAGACGAGCGGGGCTAGCACAGATACGCAGTATTTT.

The chain recombines TRBV19 with TRBJ1-2; D remains unclear. V lost 7 bases to trimming and J lost 5 bases, with 8 bases between them. Germline V lookup: CDR1 LNHDA, CDR2 SQIVND (reference sequence). The CDR3 extends over 11 amino acids. The CDR3 spells CASTTEYGYTF. In DNA form, the CDR3 reads TGTGCCAGTACCACAGAATATGGCTACACCTTC.

The chain uses TRBV28 and TRBJ2-4; 9 positions match TRBD1. The CDR3 sequence is 19 residues long. The V segment lost 7 bases and the J segment 3 bases; nucleotides outside the gene matches: 19. Germline lookup yields CDR1 MDHEN and CDR2 SYDVKM. The CDR3 DNA follows: TGTGCCAGCACCTCGTTGGGGGGCACAGGGGGCATGGACAAAAACATTCAGTACTTC. Translation gives CASTSLGGTGGMDKNIQYF.

The genes are TRBV7-9 and TRBJ2-5; TRBD1 matches 8 bases. Germline trimming cut 5 bases from V and 1 base from J; bases unmatched to any gene: 9. Per the germline V gene, CDR1 is SEHNR and CDR2 is FQNEAQ (reference sequence). The CDR3 has 16 amino acids. CDR3 nucleotide sequence: TGTGCCAGCAGCAACAGGGGGGACGAACGCCAAGAGACCCAGTACTTC. Translating gives CASSNRGDERQETQYF.

This clone was observed once. The V call is TRBV7-3, the J call TRBJ2-1, with 7 positions matching TRBD1. CDR1 SGHTA and CDR2 FQGTGA come from the germline V gene. The CDR3 is 15 residues long. J was trimmed by 2 bases and V by 3 bases; bases with no gene match: 4. The CDR3 nucleotides read TGTGCCAGCAGCTTGGTAGGGGGCCCCTACAATGAGCAGTTCTTC. This translates into CASSLVGGPYNEQFF.

This rearrangement joins TRBV6-6 to TRBJ2-1; 8 bases align to TRBD1. Germline CDR1 reads MNHNY; CDR2 reads SVGAGI (reference sequence). The junction had 12 bases not matched to a gene; V was cut back by 7 bases and J by 10 bases. The CDR3 covers 14 residues. In nucleotides, the CDR3 is TGTGCCAGCACAACCAGACAGGGGTCTACAGAGCAGTTCTTC. Translation: CASTTRQGSTEQFF.

The V call is TRBV6-5, the J call TRBJ2-1; no clear D. The germline V gene has CDR1 MNHEY and CDR2 SVGAGI. Trimming stripped 0 bases from V and 13 bases from J, with 16 bases between. The CDR3 runs 14 residues. Here the CDR3 reads CASSYSNTPERQFF. CDR3 nucleotides: TGTGCCAGCAGTTACTCGAATACTCCGGAGAGACAGTTCTTC.

The chain carries TRBV21-1 and TRBJ1-5. TRBV21-1 is reported as a pseudogene. The CDR3 is made up of 15 amino acids. Here the CDR3 DNA reads TGTGCCAGCAGCAACCGGGGGGCCGGGGGTCAGCCCCAGCATTTT. This gives the protein CASSNRGAGGQPQHF.

This clone was seen once. V is TRBV18 and J is TRBJ1-2; D not resolved. V was shortened by 3 bases and J by 3 bases, with 11 bases between the two germline ends. Germline CDR1 and CDR2: KGHSH and LQKENI. The CDR3 extends over 14 amino acids. This CDR3 is CASSPSQFDYGYTF. The CDR3 DNA reads as TGTGCCAGCTCACCTTCACAGTTTGACTATGGCTACACCTTC.

The chain uses TRBV7-2 and TRBJ2-7, with D perhaps TRBD2 (6 bases). CDR1 SGHTA and CDR2 FQGNSA come from the germline V gene. This CDR3 has 14 amino acids. Trimming shortened V by 1 base and J by 6 bases, and 13 bases separated the two germline ends. CDR3 coding DNA: TGTGCCAGCAGCTTAGGGATCGCGGAGGGCGAGCAGTACGTC. As protein: CASSLGIAEGEQYV.

This rearrangement joins TRBV19 to TRBJ1-5; TRBD1 matches at 9 bases. V shed 3 bases and J 5 bases; nucleotides not matched to a gene: 5. There are 15 residues in the CDR3. The germline V gene encodes CDR1 LNHDA and CDR2 SQIVND (reference sequence). CDR3 DNA: TGTGCCAGTAGTATTCTACAGGGGGCAGATCAGCCCCAGCATTTT. The encoded protein is CASSILQGADQPQHF. Supplemented by reference TRBV19 and TRBJ1-5, the full variable domain reads DGGITQSPKYLFRKEGQNVTLSCEQNLNHDAMYWYRQDPGQGLRLIYYSQIVNDFQKGDIAEGYSVSREKKESFPLTVTSAQKNPTAFYLCASSILQGADQPQHFGDGTRLSIL.